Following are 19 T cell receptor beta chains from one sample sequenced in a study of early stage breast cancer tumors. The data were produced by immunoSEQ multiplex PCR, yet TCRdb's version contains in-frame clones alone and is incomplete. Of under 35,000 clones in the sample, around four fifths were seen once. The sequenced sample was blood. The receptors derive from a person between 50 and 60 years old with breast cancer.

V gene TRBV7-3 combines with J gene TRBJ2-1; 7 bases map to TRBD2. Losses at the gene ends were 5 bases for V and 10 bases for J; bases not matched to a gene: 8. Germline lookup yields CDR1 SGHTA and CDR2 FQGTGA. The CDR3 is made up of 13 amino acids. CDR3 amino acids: CASSPPGGSEQFF. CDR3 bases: TGTGCCAGCAGCCCCCCGGGGGGATCCGAGCAGTTCTTC.

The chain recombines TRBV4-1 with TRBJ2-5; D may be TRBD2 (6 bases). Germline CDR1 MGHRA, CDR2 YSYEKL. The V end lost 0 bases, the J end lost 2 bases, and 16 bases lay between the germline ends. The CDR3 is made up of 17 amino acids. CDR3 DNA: TGCGCCAGCAGCCAAGAAAGGACGGGGAGGCCTCAAGAGACCCAGTACTTC. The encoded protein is CASSQERTGRPQETQYF.

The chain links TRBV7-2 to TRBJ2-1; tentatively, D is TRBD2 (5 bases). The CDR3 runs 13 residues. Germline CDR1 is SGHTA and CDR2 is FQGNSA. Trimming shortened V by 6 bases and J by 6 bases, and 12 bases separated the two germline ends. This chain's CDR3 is CASRTSWGNEQFF. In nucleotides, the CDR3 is TGTGCCAGCAGAACTAGTTGGGGCAATGAGCAGTTCTTC.

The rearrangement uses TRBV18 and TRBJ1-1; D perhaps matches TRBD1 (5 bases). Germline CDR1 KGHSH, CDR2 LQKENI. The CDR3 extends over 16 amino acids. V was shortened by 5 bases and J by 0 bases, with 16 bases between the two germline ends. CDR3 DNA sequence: TGTGCCAGCTCATCCAAACAGGAACCCCTGAACACTGAAGCTTTCTTT. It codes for CASSSKQEPLNTEAFF.

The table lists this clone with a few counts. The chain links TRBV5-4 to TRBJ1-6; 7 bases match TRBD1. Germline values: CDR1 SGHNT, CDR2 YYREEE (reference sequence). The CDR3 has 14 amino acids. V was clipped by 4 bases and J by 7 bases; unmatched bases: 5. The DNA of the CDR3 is TGTGCCAGCAGCCAGGGACAGCTAAATTCACCCCTCCACTTT. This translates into CASSQGQLNSPLHF.

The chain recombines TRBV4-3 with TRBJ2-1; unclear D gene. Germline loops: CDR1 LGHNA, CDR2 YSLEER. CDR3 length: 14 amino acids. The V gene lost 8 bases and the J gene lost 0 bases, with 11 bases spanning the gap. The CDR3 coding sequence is TGCGCCAGCCGCGATAGTGGCTCCTACAATGAGCAGTTCTTC. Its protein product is CASRDSGSYNEQFF.

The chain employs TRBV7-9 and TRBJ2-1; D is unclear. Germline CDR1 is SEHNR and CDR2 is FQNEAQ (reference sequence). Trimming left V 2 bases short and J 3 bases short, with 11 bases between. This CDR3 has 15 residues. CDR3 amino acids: CASSLSVSGYNEQFF. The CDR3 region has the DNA TGTGCCAGCAGCTTAAGTGTGTCTGGCTACAATGAGCAGTTCTTC.

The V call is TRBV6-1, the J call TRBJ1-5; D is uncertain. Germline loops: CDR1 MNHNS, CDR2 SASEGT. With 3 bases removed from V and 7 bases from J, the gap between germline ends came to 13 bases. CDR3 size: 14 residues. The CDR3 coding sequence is TGTGCCAGCAGTGATCTGTGGAGCGGGCAGCCCCAGCATTTT. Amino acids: CASSDLWSGQPQHF.

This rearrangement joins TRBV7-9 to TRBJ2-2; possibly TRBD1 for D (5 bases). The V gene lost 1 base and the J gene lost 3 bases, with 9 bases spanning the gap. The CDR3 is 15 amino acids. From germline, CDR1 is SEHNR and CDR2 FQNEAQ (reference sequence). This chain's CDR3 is CASSLVGADTGELFF. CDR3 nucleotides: TGTGCCAGCAGCTTAGTTGGGGCGGACACCGGGGAGCTGTTTTTT.

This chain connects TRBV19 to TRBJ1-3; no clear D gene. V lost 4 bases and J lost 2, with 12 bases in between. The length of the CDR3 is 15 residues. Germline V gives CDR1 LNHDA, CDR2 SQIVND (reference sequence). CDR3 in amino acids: CASSKDGPTGNTIYF. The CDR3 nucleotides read TGTGCCAGTAGTAAAGACGGCCCCACTGGAAACACCATATATTTT.

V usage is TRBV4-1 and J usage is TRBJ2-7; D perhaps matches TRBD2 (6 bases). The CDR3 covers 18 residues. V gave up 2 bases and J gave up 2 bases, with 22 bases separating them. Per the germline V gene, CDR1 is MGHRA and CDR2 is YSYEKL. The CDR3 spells CASSQYYSPGLPPYEQYF. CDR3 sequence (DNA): TGCGCCAGCAGCCAATACTACTCTCCGGGACTCCCACCCTACGAGCAGTACTTC.

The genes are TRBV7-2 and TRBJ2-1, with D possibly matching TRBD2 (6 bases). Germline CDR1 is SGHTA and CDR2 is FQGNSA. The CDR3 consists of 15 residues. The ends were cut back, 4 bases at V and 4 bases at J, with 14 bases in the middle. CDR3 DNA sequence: TGTGCCAGCAGCTCGGACATGCGGGGTTACAATGAGCAGTTCTTC. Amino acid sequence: CASSSDMRGYNEQFF.

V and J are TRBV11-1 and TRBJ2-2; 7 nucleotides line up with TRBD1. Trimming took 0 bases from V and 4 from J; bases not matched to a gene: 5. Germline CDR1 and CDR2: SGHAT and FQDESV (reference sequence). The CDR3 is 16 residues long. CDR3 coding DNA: TGTGCCAGCAGCTTAGCGACAGGGATGATCACCGGGGAGCTGTTTTTT. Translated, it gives CASSLATGMITGELFF.

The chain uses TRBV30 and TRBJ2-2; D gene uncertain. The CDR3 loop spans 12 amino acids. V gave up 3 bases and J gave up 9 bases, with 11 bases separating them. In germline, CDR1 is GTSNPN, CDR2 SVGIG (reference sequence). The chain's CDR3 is CAWRTGARELFF. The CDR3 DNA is TGTGCCTGGAGGACTGGCGCCAGGGAGCTGTTTTTT.

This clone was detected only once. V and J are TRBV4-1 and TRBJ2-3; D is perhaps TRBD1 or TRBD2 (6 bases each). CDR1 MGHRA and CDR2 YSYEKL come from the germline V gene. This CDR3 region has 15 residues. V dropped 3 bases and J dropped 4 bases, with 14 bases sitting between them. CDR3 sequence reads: CASSQQTRGSDTQYF. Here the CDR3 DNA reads TGCGCCAGCAGCCAGCAGACTAGGGGGTCAGATACGCAGTATTTT.

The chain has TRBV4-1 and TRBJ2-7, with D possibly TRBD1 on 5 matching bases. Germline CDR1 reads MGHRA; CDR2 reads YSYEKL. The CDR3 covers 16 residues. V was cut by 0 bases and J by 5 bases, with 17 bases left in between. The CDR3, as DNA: TGCGCCAGCAGCCAAGATCAAGGGGCGGTTTGGAACGAGCAGTACTTC. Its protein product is CASSQDQGAVWNEQYF.

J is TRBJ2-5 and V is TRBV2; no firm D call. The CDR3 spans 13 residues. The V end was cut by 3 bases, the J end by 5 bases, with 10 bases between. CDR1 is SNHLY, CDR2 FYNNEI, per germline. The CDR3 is CASSEETRETQYF. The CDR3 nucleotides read TGTGCCAGCAGTGAGGAGACCCGGGAGACCCAGTACTTC.

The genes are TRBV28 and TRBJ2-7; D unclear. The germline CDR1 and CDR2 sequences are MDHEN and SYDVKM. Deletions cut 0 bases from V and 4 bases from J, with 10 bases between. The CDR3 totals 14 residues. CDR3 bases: TGTGCCAGCAGTTTATGGGGCGGAATTTACGAGCAGTACTTC. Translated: CASSLWGGIYEQYF.

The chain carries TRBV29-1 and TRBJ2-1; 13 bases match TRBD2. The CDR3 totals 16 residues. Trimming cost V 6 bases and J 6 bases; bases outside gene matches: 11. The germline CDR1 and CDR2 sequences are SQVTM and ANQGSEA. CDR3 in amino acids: CSVDGLAGVPLNEQFF. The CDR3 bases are TGCAGCGTCGACGGACTAGCGGGAGTGCCCCTCAATGAGCAGTTCTTC.